This entry concerns a single T cell receptor (beta chain). Its target is not known. The data were obtained in a study of vaccination and CD4 T cells after COVID-19. Study-wide background: The stimulating agents, overlapping spike peptides, came from SARS-CoV-2, HCoV-NL63, HCoV-OC43 and HCoV-229E.

Study-level findings and limits: Median numbers of SARS-CoV-2-reactive clonotypes increased from approximately 23 to 38 (not a significant change).

Oncomine TCR Beta short-read sequencing was applied to DNA from cultured CD4+ T cells. TCRdb fed the PCR reads into MiXCR, producing one record per CDR3 protein. Of almost 20,000 distinct CDR3 sequences in the sample, approximately 50% were seen once. Treatment defined: approximately 10-day PBMC culture with coronavirus spike peptide pools or control peptides (ViraFEST assay). V was shortened by 6 bases and J by 7 bases, with 18 bases between the two germline ends. The CDR3 extends over 14 amino acids. Germline V lookup: CDR1 LNHDA, CDR2 SQIVND (reference sequence). The V and J genes are TRBV19 and TRBJ1-2, with a weak D call TRBD1 (6 bases). The clonotype originates from a human donor who had recovered from COVID-19. Sequencing used CD4+ T cells from blood, cultured in vitro. The CDR3 DNA reads as TGTGCCAGTAGCCCTAAGGGGGGCGAGGTTGGCTACACCTTC. Amino acids: CASSPKGGEVGYTF. Full variable domain (rest looked up from reference TRBV19 and TRBJ1-2): DGGITQSPKYLFRKEGQNVTLSCEQNLNHDAMYWYRQDPGQGLRLIYYSQIVNDFQKGDIAEGYSVSREKKESFPLTVTSAQKNPTAFYLCASSPKGGEVGYTFGSGTRLTVV.